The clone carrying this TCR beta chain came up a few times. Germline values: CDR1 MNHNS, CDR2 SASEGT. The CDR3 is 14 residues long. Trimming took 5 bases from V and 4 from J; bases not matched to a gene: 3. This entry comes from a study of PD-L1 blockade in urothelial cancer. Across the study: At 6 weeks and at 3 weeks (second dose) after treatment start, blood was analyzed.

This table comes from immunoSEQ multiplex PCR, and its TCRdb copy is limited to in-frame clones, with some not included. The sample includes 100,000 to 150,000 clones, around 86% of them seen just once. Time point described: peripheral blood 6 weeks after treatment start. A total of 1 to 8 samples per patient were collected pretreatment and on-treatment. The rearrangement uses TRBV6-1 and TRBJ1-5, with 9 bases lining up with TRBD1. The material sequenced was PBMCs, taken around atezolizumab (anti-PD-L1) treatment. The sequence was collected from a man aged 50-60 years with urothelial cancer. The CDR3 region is CASSFGTGNQPQHF. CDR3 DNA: TGTGCCAGCAGTTTCGGGACAGGGAATCAGCCCCAGCATTTT.